This TCR beta chain was recorded in a study of technical replicates of blood from several donors (dated by TCRdb to 2016 to 2017). On this clone: Its target antigen remains unknown. No base-level quality is on record; no much larger clone is a single base apart.

The method behind the library was the immunoSEQ multiplex PCR assay. TCRdb stores this immuneACCESS table with in-frame sequences only. Part of the clones is absent; in the studies checked, under half of the shortfall reflects unresolved V genes, and no reason is known for the rest. Recorded for this sample are some 58,000 clones; about 95% of them occurred a single time. 0.2% to 0.25% of the sample is in the top ten clones. Reading from cysteine to phenylalanine, the CDR3 counts 12 amino acids. Only the CDR3 portion is preserved as DNA: 36 bases, with reading frame beginning at the first base. V sheds 5 bases and J sheds 4 bases, leaving 6 bases between their ends. The germline V gene yields LGHNT for CDR1 and FRNRAP for CDR2.

Source material: T cells isolated from PBMCs. The sequence derives from a human donor in good health. The chain uses TRBV12-5 and TRBJ2-1; the D gene cannot be resolved reliably. Read as DNA, the sequence is TGTGCTAGTGGTCTAATTTACAATGAGCAGTTCTTC. This encodes CASGLIYNEQFF.